These T cell receptor beta chains were read from a single sample in a study of T cell responses to AZD1222 COVID-19 vaccine. Sequencing was performed with immunoSEQ multiplex PCR; in TCRdb, only in-frame clones are kept and a portion is missing. The repertoire includes some 130,000 clones, 80% to 90% of them detected once, and approximately 2.4% sits in the top ten. Sequenced material: peripheral blood, taken on day 0 of AZD1222 vaccination. These receptors originate from an adult in good health. The CDR3 runs from the conserved cysteine through the conserved F or W. Each record gives: clone size, J gene, D gene, V gene, CDR3 length, CDR3 DNA, CDR3 protein. D genes are given only for firm matches. Size tells how often a clone was seen (once, few, many) or the class of an expanded clone, and some rows leave it out.

>NA|TRBJ2-3|NA|TRBV24-1|13
TGTGCCACCAGTGCAAATCCCACAGATACGCAGTATTTT
CATSANPTDTQYF
>NA|TRBJ2-1|TRBD2|TRBV5-6|16
TGTGCCAGCAGCCTTATAAGCGCGGGAGCCTACAATGAGCAGTTCTTC
CASSLISAGAYNEQFF
>NA|TRBJ2-7|NA|TRBV7-2|14
TGTGCCAGCAGCCCAAGGGTCAGTCCCTACGAGCAGTACTTC
CASSPRVSPYEQYF
>NA|TRBJ1-4|NA|TRBV30|14
TGTGCCTGGAGCCTGAGGGGGACTAATGAAAAACTGTTTTTT
CAWSLRGTNEKLFF
>NA|TRBJ2-3|NA|TRBV5-6|13
TGTGCCAGCAACCTTGGGACCACAGATACGCAGTATTTT
CASNLGTTDTQYF
>once|TRBJ2-4|NA|TRBV30|11
TGTGCCTGGACACCCGGAAACATTCAGTACTTC
CAWTPGNIQYF
>NA|TRBJ2-7|TRBD1|TRBV29-1|15
TGCAGCGTAAGACGGTCCGGGACAGGCGGTTACGAGCAGTACTTC
CSVRRSGTGGYEQYF
>NA|TRBJ2-3|NA|TRBV19|16
TGTGCCAGTTCGCCCCGGGTAGCGGTTTTGACAGATACGCAGTATTTT
CASSPRVAVLTDTQYF
>NA|TRBJ2-1|TRBD2|TRBV5-1|17
TGCGCCAGCAGCACCCCGGGACTAGCGGGAGGGGACAATGAGCAGTTCTTC
CASSTPGLAGGDNEQFF
>NA|TRBJ2-7|TRBD2|TRBV4-2|16
TGTGCCAGCAGCTTATCGACTAGCGGGGCCGCGGGGGAGCAGTACTTC
CASSLSTSGAAGEQYF
>few|TRBJ2-1|NA|TRBV5-6|15
TGTGCCAGCAGCCCCCGGGACAAAGCCTACAATGAGCAGTTCTTC
CASSPRDKAYNEQFF
>NA|TRBJ1-1|NA|TRBV5-1|14
TGCGCCAGCAGCTTGACGCAGGTGAACACTGAAGCTTTCTTT
CASSLTQVNTEAFF
>NA|TRBJ1-2|TRBD1|TRBV5-1|15
TGCGCCAGCAGCTCGACGGGACAGGGTGGCTCTGGCTACACCTTC
CASSSTGQGGSGYTF
>NA|TRBJ2-7|TRBD1|TRBV6-6|16
TGTGCCAGCACCCCAGGGGGTAGGTCGAAAATCTACGAGCAGTACTTC
CASTPGGRSKIYEQYF